The T cell receptor (beta chain) under discussion was sequenced for a study of cytomegalovirus exposure and HLA in healthy donors. Overall study results and limits: Later analysis placed DRB1 highest and HLA-C lowest in TCR association rates, which differed by HLA locus.

PCR primers comprised 60 Vbeta and 13 Jbeta primers. Only in-frame clones appear in the TCRdb table, and some are missing; sequencing was by immunoSEQ multiplex PCR. The sample lists hundreds of thousands of clones, almost 80% occurring once. Points on this clone: The target antigen is unknown.

Looked up from germline, CDR1 is SNHLY and CDR2 is FYNNEI. The V end was cut by 3 bases, the J end by 0 bases, with 9 bases between. This CDR3 comprises 15 residues. The V call is TRBV2, the J call TRBJ2-1; D unclear. Sequenced input: PBMCs. The sequence was obtained from a male donor in good health and CMV-seronegative. CDR3 sequence (DNA): TGTGCCAGCAGTGACGACTGGAACTCCTACAATGAGCAGTTCTTC. This codes for CASSDDWNSYNEQFF.